The clone carrying this TCR beta chain was counted at least ten times. Its specificity is unknown. The entry originates in a study of early T cells in non-severe SARS-CoV-2 infection. The overall study: From unsorted whole blood, bulk RNA was sequenced, and the chains remained unpaired.

Study-level findings and limits: VDJdb matching, biased toward anti-spike CD8 responses, missed private and CD4 specificities.

Individual cDNA molecules received unique molecular identifiers. TCRdb independently ran MiXCR on the 5' RACE reads; one entry per CDR3 protein. The repertoire has tens of thousands of distinct CDR3 sequences, around 5% of them found once; the top ten carry 25% to 30%. The sequenced sample consisted of whole blood. The receptor was derived from an adult who was a healthcare worker with PCR-confirmed SARS-CoV-2 infection or an uninfected control (not recorded which).

CDR3 sequence: CASSQGGQFQETQYF. In DNA, the CDR3 is TGTGCCAGCAGCCAAGGGGGACAGTTCCAAGAGACCCAGTACTTC. The rearrangement uses TRBV3-1 and TRBJ2-5; 7 bases fit TRBD1. Germline values: CDR1 LGHDT, CDR2 YNNKEL (reference sequence). V was pared by 1 base and J by 1 base, with 3 bases of the junction left unmatched. The CDR3 loop spans 15 amino acids.